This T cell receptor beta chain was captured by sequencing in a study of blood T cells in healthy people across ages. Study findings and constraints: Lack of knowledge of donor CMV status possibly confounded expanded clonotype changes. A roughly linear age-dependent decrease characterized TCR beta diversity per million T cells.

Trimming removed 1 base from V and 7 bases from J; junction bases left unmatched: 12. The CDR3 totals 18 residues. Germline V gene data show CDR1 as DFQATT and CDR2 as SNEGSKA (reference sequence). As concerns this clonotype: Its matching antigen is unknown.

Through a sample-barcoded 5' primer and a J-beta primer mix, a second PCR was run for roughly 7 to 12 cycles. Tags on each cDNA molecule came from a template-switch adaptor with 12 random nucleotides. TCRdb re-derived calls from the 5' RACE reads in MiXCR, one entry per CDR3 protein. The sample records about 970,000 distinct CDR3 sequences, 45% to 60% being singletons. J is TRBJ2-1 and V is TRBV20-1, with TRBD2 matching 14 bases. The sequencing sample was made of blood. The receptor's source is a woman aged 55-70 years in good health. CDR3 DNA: TGCAGTGCTAGAGCAACGTTCGGGGGACTAGCGGGAGATAATGAGCAGTTCTTC. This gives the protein CSARATFGGLAGDNEQFF.